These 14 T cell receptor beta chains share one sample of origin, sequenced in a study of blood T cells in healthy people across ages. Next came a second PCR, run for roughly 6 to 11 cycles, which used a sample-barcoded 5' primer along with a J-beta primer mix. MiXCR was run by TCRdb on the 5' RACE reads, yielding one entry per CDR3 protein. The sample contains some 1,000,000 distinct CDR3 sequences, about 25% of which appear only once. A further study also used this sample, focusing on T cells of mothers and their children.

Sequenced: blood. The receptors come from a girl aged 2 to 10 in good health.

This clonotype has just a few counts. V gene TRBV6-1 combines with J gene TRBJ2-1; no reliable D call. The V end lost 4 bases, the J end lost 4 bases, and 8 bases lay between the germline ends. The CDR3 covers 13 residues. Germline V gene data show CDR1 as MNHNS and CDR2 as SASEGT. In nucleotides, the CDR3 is TGTGCCAGCAGTGCCAGGATATACAATGAGCAGTTCTTC. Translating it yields CASSARIYNEQFF.

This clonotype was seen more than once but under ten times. For the CDR3, the DNA is TGTGCCAGCAGCCAAGCAGGGGGGGGTTTGAGAGGCTACACCTTC. This translates into CASSQAGGGLRGYTF. V gene TRBV14 combines with J gene TRBJ1-2, with TRBD1 identical over 7 bases. The V gene end was trimmed by 1 base and the J gene end by 8 bases; junction bases not matched to a gene: 10. The CDR3 totals 15 residues. CDR1 and CDR2 (germline): SGHDN, FVKESK.

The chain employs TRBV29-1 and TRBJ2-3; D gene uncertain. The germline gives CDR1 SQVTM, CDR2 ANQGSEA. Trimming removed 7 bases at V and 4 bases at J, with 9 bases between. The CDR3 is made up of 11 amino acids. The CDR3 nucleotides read TGCAGCGAAGCAGAGGCAGATACGCAGTATTTT. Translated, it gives CSEAEADTQYF.

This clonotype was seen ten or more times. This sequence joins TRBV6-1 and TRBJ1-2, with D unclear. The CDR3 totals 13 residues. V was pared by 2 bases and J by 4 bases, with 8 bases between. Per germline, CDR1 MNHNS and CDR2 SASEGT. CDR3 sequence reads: CASSERTFYGYTF. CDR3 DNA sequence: TGTGCCAGCAGTGAACGGACTTTCTATGGCTACACCTTC.

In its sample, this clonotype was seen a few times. The CDR3 reads CASSLDGGYNSPLHF. CDR3 DNA sequence: TGTGCCAGCAGCTTAGATGGTGGTTATAATTCACCCCTCCACTTT. This rearrangement joins TRBV11-2 to TRBJ1-6; D remains ambiguous. The CDR3 has 15 residues. In germline, CDR1 is SGHAT, CDR2 FQNNGV. V was trimmed by 0 bases and J by 4 bases, leaving 7 bases between them.

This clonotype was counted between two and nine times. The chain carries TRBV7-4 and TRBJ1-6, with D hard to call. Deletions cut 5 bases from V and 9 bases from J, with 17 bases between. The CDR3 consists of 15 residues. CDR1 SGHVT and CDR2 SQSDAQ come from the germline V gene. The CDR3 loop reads CASSAPRSISSPLHF. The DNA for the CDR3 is TGTGCCAGCAGCGCCCCCAGGAGTATCAGTTCACCCCTCCACTTT.

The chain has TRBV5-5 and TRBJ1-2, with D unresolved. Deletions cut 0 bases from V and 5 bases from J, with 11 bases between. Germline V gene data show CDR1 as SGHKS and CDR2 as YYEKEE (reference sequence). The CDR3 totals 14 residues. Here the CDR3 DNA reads TGTGCCAGCAGCTTGGGTTTTCCAGGATATGGCTACACCTTC. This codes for CASSLGFPGYGYTF.

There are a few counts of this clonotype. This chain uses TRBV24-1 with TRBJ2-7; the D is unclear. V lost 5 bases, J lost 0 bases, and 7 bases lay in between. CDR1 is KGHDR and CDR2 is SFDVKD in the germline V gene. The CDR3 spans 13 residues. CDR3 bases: TGTGCCACCAGTGTCGCTAACTCCTACGAGCAGTACTTC. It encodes CATSVANSYEQYF.

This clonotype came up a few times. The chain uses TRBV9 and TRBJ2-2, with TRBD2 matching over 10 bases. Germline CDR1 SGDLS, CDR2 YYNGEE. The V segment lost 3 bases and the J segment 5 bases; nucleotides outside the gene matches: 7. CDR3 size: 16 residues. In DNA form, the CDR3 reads TGTGCCAGCAGCGATAGCGGGGGGCCCCCTACCGGGGAGCTGTTTTTT. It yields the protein CASSDSGGPPTGELFF.

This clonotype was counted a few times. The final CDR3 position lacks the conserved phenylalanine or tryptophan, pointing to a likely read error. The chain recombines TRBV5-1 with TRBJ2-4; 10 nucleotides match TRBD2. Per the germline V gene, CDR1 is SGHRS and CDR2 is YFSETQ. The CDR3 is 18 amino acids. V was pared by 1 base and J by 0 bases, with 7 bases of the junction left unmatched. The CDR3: CASSLKREGQLAKNIQYL. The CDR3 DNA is TGCGCCAGCAGCTTGAAGCGGGAGGGACAACTAGCCAAAAACATTCAGTACCTC.

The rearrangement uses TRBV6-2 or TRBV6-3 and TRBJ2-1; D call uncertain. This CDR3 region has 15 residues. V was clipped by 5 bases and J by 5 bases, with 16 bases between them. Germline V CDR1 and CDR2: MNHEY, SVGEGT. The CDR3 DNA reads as TGTGCCAGCAGTACCCCAACCGACACCCACAATGAGCAGTTCTTC. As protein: CASSTPTDTHNEQFF.

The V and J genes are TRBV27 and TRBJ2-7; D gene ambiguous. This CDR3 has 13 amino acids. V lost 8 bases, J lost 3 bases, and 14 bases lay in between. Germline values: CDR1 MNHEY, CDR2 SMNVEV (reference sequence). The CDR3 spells CASQYGMNYEQYF. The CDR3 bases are TGTGCCAGCCAGTATGGGATGAACTACGAGCAGTACTTC.

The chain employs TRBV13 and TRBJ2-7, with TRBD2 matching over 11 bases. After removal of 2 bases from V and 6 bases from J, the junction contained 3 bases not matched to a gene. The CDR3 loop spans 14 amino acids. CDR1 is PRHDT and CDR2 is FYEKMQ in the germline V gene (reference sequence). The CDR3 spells CASSLRGTSGEQYF. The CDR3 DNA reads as TGTGCCAGCAGCTTACGAGGGACTAGCGGCGAGCAGTACTTC.

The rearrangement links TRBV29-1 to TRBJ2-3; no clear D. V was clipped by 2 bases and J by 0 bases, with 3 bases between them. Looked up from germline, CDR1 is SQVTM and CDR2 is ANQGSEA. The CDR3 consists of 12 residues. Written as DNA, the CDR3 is TGCAGCGTTGAAACTAGCACAGATACGCAGTATTTT. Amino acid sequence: CSVETSTDTQYF.